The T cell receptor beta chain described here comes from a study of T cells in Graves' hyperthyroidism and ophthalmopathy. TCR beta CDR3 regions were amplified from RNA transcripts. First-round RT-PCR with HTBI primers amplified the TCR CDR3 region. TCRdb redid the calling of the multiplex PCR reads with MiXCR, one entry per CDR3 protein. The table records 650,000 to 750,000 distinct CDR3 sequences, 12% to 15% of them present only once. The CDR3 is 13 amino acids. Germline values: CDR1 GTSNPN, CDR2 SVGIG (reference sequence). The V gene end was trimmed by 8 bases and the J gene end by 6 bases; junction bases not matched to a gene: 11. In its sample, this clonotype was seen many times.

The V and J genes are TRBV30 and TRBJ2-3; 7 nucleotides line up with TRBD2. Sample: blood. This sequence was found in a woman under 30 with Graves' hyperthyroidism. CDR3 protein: CAGASGGIDTQYF. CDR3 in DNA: TGTGCCGGAGCTAGCGGAGGAATCGATACGCAGTATTTT. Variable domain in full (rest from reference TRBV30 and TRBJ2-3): SQTIHQWPATLVQPVGSPLSLECTVEGTSNPNLYWYRQAAGRGLQLLFYSVGIGQISSEVPQNLSASRPQDRQFILSSKKLLLSDSGFYLCAGASGGIDTQYFGPGTRLTVL.